This TCR beta chain was documented in a study of regulatory T cells in long-lasting Graves disease. V was clipped by 2 bases and J by 1 base, with 12 bases between them. The germline V gene has CDR1 MNHEY and CDR2 SVGEGT. CDR3 length: 15 residues. Construction of the TCR beta libraries employed iRepertoire HTBI primers in conjunction with Arm-PCR of CDR3 regions. TCRdb reanalysed the multiplex PCR reads using MiXCR and keeps one entry per CDR3 protein. The sample includes 300,000 to 400,000 distinct CDR3 sequences, about 16% of them seen just once. Stated time point: newly diagnosed GD, antithyroid drugs for less than 3 months. PBMC RNA was the source of the TCR library.

The starting material was peripheral blood mononuclear cells (PBMCs), obtained at new diagnosis, from a patient treated with antithyroid drugs. V usage is TRBV6-2 or TRBV6-3 and J usage is TRBJ2-7; D unclear. The TCR originated in a female donor with Graves disease. For the CDR3, the DNA is TGTGCCAGCAGTTACCTGTCCACTTTATCCTACGAGCAGTACTTC. This codes for CASSYLSTLSYEQYF.